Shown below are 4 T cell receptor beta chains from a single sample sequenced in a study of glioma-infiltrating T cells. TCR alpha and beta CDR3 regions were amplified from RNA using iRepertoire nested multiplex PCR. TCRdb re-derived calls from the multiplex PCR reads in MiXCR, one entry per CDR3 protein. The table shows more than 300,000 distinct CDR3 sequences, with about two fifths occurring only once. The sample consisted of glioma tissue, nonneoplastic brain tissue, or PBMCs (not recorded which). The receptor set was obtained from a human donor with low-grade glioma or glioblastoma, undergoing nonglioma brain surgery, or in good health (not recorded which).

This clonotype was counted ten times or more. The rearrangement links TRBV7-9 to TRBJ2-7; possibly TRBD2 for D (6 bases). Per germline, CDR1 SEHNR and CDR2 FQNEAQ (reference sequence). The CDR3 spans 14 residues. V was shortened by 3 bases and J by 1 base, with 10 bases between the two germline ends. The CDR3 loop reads CASSLGGPSYEQYF. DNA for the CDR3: TGTGCCAGCAGCTTGGGGGGACCTTCCTACGAGCAGTACTTC.

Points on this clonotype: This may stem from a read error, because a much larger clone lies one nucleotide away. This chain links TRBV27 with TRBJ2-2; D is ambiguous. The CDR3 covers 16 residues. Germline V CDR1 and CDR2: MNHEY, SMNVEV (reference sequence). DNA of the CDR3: TGTGCCAGCAGTTACCTGGCGTTCGCGAACAACGGGGAGCTGTTTTTT. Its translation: CASSYLAFANNGELFF.

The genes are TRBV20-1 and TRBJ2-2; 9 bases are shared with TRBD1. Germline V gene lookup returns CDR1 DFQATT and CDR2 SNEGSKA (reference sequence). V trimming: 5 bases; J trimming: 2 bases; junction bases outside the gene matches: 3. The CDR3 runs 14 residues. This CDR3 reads CSAVDRGNTGELFF. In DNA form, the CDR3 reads TGCAGTGCTGTGGACAGGGGAAACACCGGGGAGCTGTTTTTT.

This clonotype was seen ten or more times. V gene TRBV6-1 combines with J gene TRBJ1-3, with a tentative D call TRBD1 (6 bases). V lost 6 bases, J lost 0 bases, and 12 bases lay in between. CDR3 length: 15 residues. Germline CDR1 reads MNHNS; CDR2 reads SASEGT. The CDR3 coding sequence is TGTGCCAGCAGACAGGACAGCAGCTCTGGAAACACCATATATTTT. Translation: CASRQDSSSGNTIYF.